This T cell receptor (beta chain) was observed in a study of T cells after yellow fever vaccination. Study overall: Fractions low in cell number were prepared with SMART-Seq v4 Ultra Low Input.

A process of 5'RACE template switching, which added a universal primer site and UMIs, was used to make TCR cDNA. TCRdb itself ran the 5' RACE reads through MiXCR, one entry per CDR3 protein. The sample yields some 560,000 distinct CDR3 sequences, less than 20% seen once. The CDR3 runs to 16 residues. V shed 1 base and J 8 bases; nucleotides not matched to a gene: 5. Germline assignment: CDR1 MDHEN and CDR2 SYDVKM. This clonotype showed up just a few times. Its antigen is currently unknown. Study observations and caveats: The bulk population could contribute abundant contaminating clonotypes to FACS-sorted repertoires. Relatively few clonotypes were ones that appeared in both CD4 and CD8 compartments.

This TCR was recovered from a man aged 30-40 years who received the YFV17D yellow fever vaccine. This chain connects TRBV28 to TRBJ2-1; 13 nucleotides align to TRBD2. The specimen was PBMCs, collected 15 days after the yellow fever booster vaccination. CDR3 residues: CASSLSGLAGVYEQFF. As DNA, the CDR3 is TGTGCCAGCAGTTTATCAGGACTAGCGGGAGTATATGAGCAGTTCTTC.